Following are 21 T cell receptor beta chains from one sample sequenced in a study of control samples from healthy donors and cancer patients. Clones were read by immunoSEQ multiplex PCR, and TCRdb kept only the in-frame ones, dropping some. Of around 94,000 clones listed, roughly 86% are singletons. Specimen: blood. Receptor source: a woman between 45 and 60 years old in good health.

This rearrangement joins TRBV11-3 to TRBJ2-5, with TRBD1 matching over 8 bases. This CDR3 has 15 residues. Germline lookup yields CDR1 SGHNT and CDR2 YENEEA. Trimming took 2 bases from V and 4 from J; bases not matched to a gene: 6. This chain's CDR3 is CASSLFGRGRETQYF. CDR3 nucleotides: TGTGCCAGCAGCTTATTCGGCAGGGGGCGAGAGACCCAGTACTTC.

The chain links TRBV7-8 to TRBJ1-3; 8 bases align to TRBD1. Germline V gene sequence: CDR1 SGHVS, CDR2 FQNEAQ. Trimming removed 4 bases from V and 0 bases from J; junction bases left unmatched: 2. CDR3 size: 15 residues. For the CDR3, the DNA is TGTGCCAGCAGCTCCGACAGGGGCTCTGGAAACACCATATATTTT. This gives the protein CASSSDRGSGNTIYF.

The chain carries TRBV4-2 and TRBJ1-2; unclear D gene. Trimming left V 0 bases short and J 8 bases short, with 7 bases between. The germline CDR1 and CDR2 sequences are LGHNA and YNFKEQ. The CDR3 runs to 12 residues. The CDR3: CASSQEAGGYTF. CDR3 bases: TGTGCCAGCAGCCAAGAAGCGGGAGGCTACACCTTC.

The genes are TRBV7-2 and TRBJ1-2; maybe TRBD1 (6 bases). Germline-derived CDR1 and CDR2 are SGHTA and FQGNSA. Deletions cut 1 base from V and 1 base from J, with 10 bases between. This CDR3 is 15 amino acids long. The CDR3 region has the DNA TGTGCCAGCAGCTTAGACGCAGGGGTTAACTATGGCTACACCTTC. This encodes CASSLDAGVNYGYTF.

This chain uses TRBV7-2 with TRBJ2-1; D ambiguous. Trimming pared 1 base from V and 5 bases from J, leaving 9 bases between. Germline V CDR1 and CDR2: SGHTA, FQGNSA. CDR3 length: 14 amino acids. Here the CDR3 DNA reads TGTGCCAGCAGCTTAGGTCGACCTCACAATGAGCAGTTCTTC. Amino acid sequence: CASSLGRPHNEQFF.

CDR3 region: CATSRDKQGPDTQYF. The CDR3 nucleotides read TGTGCCACCAGCAGAGATAAACAGGGACCAGATACGCAGTATTTT. The chain joins TRBV15 to TRBJ2-3; D may be TRBD1 (6 bases). Trimming took 0 bases from V and 4 from J, leaving 11 bases between them. Germline values: CDR1 LNHNV, CDR2 YYDKDF (reference sequence). The CDR3 loop spans 15 amino acids.

This clone has a single count. The rearrangement joins TRBV9 to TRBJ2-1; D remains ambiguous. V was clipped by 3 bases and J by 10 bases, with 8 bases between them. The germline V gene encodes CDR1 SGDLS and CDR2 YYNGEE. This CDR3 has 11 amino acids. The CDR3, as DNA: TGTGCCAGCAGCGACGGCTTCGAGCAGTTCTTC. It yields the protein CASSDGFEQFF.

This clone was seen a single time. The chain has TRBV5-4 and TRBJ2-3, with 16 bases that match TRBD2. The CDR3 spans 18 residues. Trimming removed 3 bases from V and 5 bases from J; junction bases left unmatched: 9. Per germline, CDR1 SGHNT and CDR2 YYREEE (reference sequence). Here the CDR3 reads CASSWGTSGRGGGDTQYF. The CDR3 DNA reads TGTGCCAGCAGCTGGGGGACTAGCGGGAGGGGAGGAGGAGATACGCAGTATTTT.

This clone was recorded once. The V and J genes are TRBV28 and TRBJ1-1; D is ambiguous. Trimming removed 8 bases from V and 1 base from J, with 8 bases in between. Germline V gene lookup returns CDR1 MDHEN and CDR2 SYDVKM. There are 12 residues in the CDR3. The DNA for the CDR3 is TGTGCCAGCCGGGATTGGAACACTGAAGCTTTCTTT. This codes for CASRDWNTEAFF.

The chain is built from TRBV2 and TRBJ2-7, with 13 nucleotides matching TRBD2. From germline, CDR1 is SNHLY and CDR2 FYNNEI. The junction had 7 bases not matched to a gene; V was cut back by 6 bases and J by 8 bases. The CDR3 sequence is 14 residues long. The CDR3 nucleotides are TGTGCCAGCAGAGTAACTAGCGGGAGGGGGAAGCAGTACTTC. This sequence encodes CASRVTSGRGKQYF.

As for this clone: One junction end does not reproduce the germline sequence, and a read error may be involved. The J gene is TRBJ1-3, the V gene TRBV27; D unclear. The CDR3 is 14 residues long. Germline loops: CDR1 MNHEY, CDR2 SMNVEV (reference sequence). CDR3 sequence: CASSVSVSGNTIYF. CDR3 DNA sequence: TGTGCCAGCAGTGTATCTGTCTCTGGAAACACCATATATTTT.

The V and J genes are TRBV9 and TRBJ1-1, with 8 bases lining up with TRBD1. Germline V gene data show CDR1 as SGDLS and CDR2 as YYNGEE. Trimming removed 5 bases from V and 8 bases from J; junction bases left unmatched: 11. This CDR3 contains 14 residues. CDR3 DNA sequence: TGTGCCAGCAGGGGGGGGACAGGAGACCTAGAAGCTTTCTTT. Its translation is CASRGGTGDLEAFF.

The genes are TRBV6-6 and TRBJ2-2; TRBD2 is a possible D gene (5 bases). Trimming removed 2 bases at V and 1 base at J, with 11 bases between. Germline values: CDR1 MNHNY, CDR2 SVGAGI (reference sequence). This CDR3 contains 16 residues. CDR3 residues: CASSYPHRENTGELFF. CDR3 sequence (DNA): TGTGCCAGCAGTTACCCCCACCGGGAGAACACCGGGGAGCTGTTTTTT.

The chain employs TRBV19 and TRBJ2-1, with 7 bases fitting TRBD1. CDR3 length: 17 amino acids. Germline-derived CDR1 and CDR2 are LNHDA and SQIVND (reference sequence). The V gene end was trimmed by 3 bases and the J gene end by 3 bases; junction bases not matched to a gene: 11. The CDR3 bases are TGTGCCAGTAGTATTTCCCGGGACAGTTTGCTCTACAATGAGCAGTTCTTC. It yields the protein CASSISRDSLLYNEQFF.

The J gene is TRBJ1-4, the V gene TRBV28; a weak D match, TRBD1 (6 bases). V was cut by 7 bases and J by 8 bases, with 23 bases left in between. The CDR3 sequence is 16 residues long. Germline CDR1 reads MDHEN; CDR2 reads SYDVKM. The CDR3 DNA reads as TGTGCCAGCAACTCTGTAGGGGGTGGGAGTGGAGAAAAACTGTTTTTT. Translated: CASNSVGGGSGEKLFF.

By sample share, this clone is large. The rearrangement links TRBV6-1 to TRBJ2-3, with 10 bases identical to TRBD2. Unmatched junction bases numbered 1, after V lost 0 bases and J lost 4 bases. The CDR3 totals 15 residues. Germline V gives CDR1 MNHNS, CDR2 SASEGT. In DNA form, the CDR3 reads TGTGCCAGCAGTGAAGCAGCGGGGGGGCCAGATACGCAGTATTTT. It specifies CASSEAAGGPDTQYF.

The V gene is TRBV28, the J gene TRBJ2-1; no firm D call. Germline-derived CDR1 and CDR2 are MDHEN and SYDVKM. The V and J ends lost 3 bases and 0 bases respectively, with 21 bases between them. This CDR3 contains 19 residues. CDR3 in DNA: TGTGCCAGCAGTTTCCTCTTTTTATCAGATGCGATCTCCTACAATGAGCAGTTCTTC. This encodes CASSFLFLSDAISYNEQFF. Filled out from reference TRBV28 and TRBJ2-1, the complete variable domain reads DVKVTQSSRYLVKRTGEKVFLECVQDMDHENMFWYRQDPGLGLRLIYFSYDVKMKEKGDIPEGYSVSREKKERFSLILESASTNQTSMYLCASSFLFLSDAISYNEQFFGPGTRLTVL.

The chain joins TRBV28 to TRBJ2-3; 8 nucleotides align to TRBD2. V dropped 1 base and J dropped 3; count of bases not matched to a gene: 3. Germline assignment: CDR1 MDHEN and CDR2 SYDVKM. The CDR3 consists of 15 residues. The DNA of the CDR3 is TGTGCCAGCAGTTTATCAAGCGGGAGAACAGATACGCAGTATTTT. This gives the protein CASSLSSGRTDTQYF.

The chain employs TRBV6-5 and TRBJ2-3; perhaps TRBD1 as D (6 bases). Germline assignment: CDR1 MNHEY and CDR2 SVGAGI. Trimming took off 8 bases at V and 1 base at J, with 7 bases between the two ends. The CDR3 covers 12 residues. CDR3 in amino acids: CASRQGTDTQYF. In DNA form, the CDR3 reads TGTGCCAGCCGACAGGGCACAGATACGCAGTATTTT.

The chain joins TRBV6-5 to TRBJ2-1, with 10 bases fitting TRBD1. After removal of 3 bases from V and 3 bases from J, the junction contained 2 bases not matched to a gene. The CDR3 has 15 amino acids. CDR1 and CDR2 (germline): MNHEY, SVGAGI. The CDR3 loop reads CASSYGTGVYNEQFF. CDR3 DNA sequence: TGTGCCAGCAGTTATGGGACAGGGGTCTACAATGAGCAGTTCTTC.

The chain recombines TRBV9 with TRBJ2-7; 8 positions agree with TRBD2. The CDR3 is 14 amino acids. The V gene's germline CDR1 is SGDLS and CDR2 YYNGEE. V lost 3 bases and J lost 7; bases outside the gene matches: 9. The CDR3 spells CASSAGTRLGEQYF. DNA for the CDR3: TGTGCCAGCAGCGCCGGGACTAGGTTAGGAGAGCAGTACTTC.